These 19 T cell receptor beta chains came from one sample sequenced in a study of beta chain features in type 1 diabetes. Reverse transcription of all isolated RNA meant that expressed TCRB transcripts were sequenced. Sequencing used immunoSEQ multiplex PCR; TCRdb keeps in-frame clones, though not all of them. The sample consists of hundreds of thousands of clones, approximately 30% of them appearing once. The sample consisted of naive CD4+ T cells from blood. Receptor source: a man aged 18 to 29 in good health.

The genes are TRBV7-6 and TRBJ2-7; D is perhaps TRBD2 (5 bases). Per the germline V gene, CDR1 is SGHVS and CDR2 is FNYEAQ. Trimming took 2 bases from V and 6 from J, leaving 8 bases between them. The CDR3 totals 12 residues. The CDR3 protein is CASSLNGGEQYF. The CDR3 DNA sequence: TGTGCCAGCAGCTTAAACGGAGGCGAGCAGTACTTC. Looking up the rest from reference TRBV7-6 and TRBJ2-7 gives the full variable domain: GAGVSQSPRYKVTKRGQDVALRCDPISGHVSLYWYRQALGQGPEFLTYFNYEAQQDKSGLPNDRFSAERPEGSISTLTIQRTEQRDSAMYRCASSLNGGEQYFGPGTRLTVT.

Of note for this clone: The same CDR3 arises from other DNA sequences in this sample as well. This sequence joins TRBV5-1 and TRBJ2-1, with TRBD2 identical over 13 bases. The V segment lost 0 bases and the J segment 3 bases; nucleotides outside the gene matches: 3. This CDR3 comprises 17 residues. Germline CDR1 SGHRS, CDR2 YFSETQ. CDR3 DNA: TGCGCCAGCAGCTTGGGACTAGCGGGAGGATACTACAATGAGCAGTTCTTC. It encodes CASSLGLAGGYYNEQFF.

This clone occurred a few times. J is TRBJ1-5 and V is TRBV30; the D is unclear. The CDR3 has 12 residues. Germline V gene lookup returns CDR1 GTSNPN and CDR2 SVGIG (reference sequence). V was cut by 1 base and J by 7 bases, with 8 bases left in between. The CDR3 is CAWSEGTQPQHF. The DNA for the CDR3 is TGTGCCTGGAGTGAGGGCACACAGCCCCAGCATTTT.

The chain carries TRBV18 and TRBJ2-1; TRBD2 might be the D (8 bases). The CDR3 runs 17 residues. Trimming stripped 7 bases from V and 0 bases from J, with 19 bases between. Germline V gene lookup returns CDR1 KGHSH and CDR2 LQKENI. For the CDR3, the DNA is TGTGCCAGCTACAGGGGAAGCGGGAGCAGCTCCTACAATGAGCAGTTCTTC. Protein: CASYRGSGSSSYNEQFF.

The chain is built from TRBV2 and TRBJ2-7; no definite D call. V lost 4 bases and J lost 2, with 3 bases in between. The CDR3 totals 11 residues. Germline-derived CDR1 and CDR2 are SNHLY and FYNNEI. This CDR3 is CASSVPYEQYF. The CDR3 DNA sequence: TGTGCCAGCAGTGTACCCTACGAGCAGTACTTC.

The V and J genes are TRBV20-1 and TRBJ2-3; maybe TRBD2 (6 bases). Trimming pared 4 bases from V and 5 bases from J, leaving 7 bases between. The CDR3 loop spans 11 amino acids. The germline V gene encodes CDR1 DFQATT and CDR2 SNEGSKA (reference sequence). CDR3 in amino acids: CSATGVDTQYF. For the CDR3, the DNA is TGCAGTGCTACGGGAGTAGATACGCAGTATTTT.

To note about this clone: Other DNA sequences from this sample encode an identical CDR3 as well. The rearrangement joins TRBV2 to TRBJ1-5; maybe TRBD1 (6 bases). Germline CDR1 SNHLY, CDR2 FYNNEI. This CDR3 has 13 residues. V was pared by 8 bases and J by 7 bases, with 15 bases between. Here the CDR3 DNA reads TGTGCCAGCCGACCAGGGGAGCGGCAGCCCCAGCATTTT. Its protein is CASRPGERQPQHF.

There are a few counts of this clone. The rearrangement joins TRBV5-1 to TRBJ2-1, with 8 bases identical to TRBD2. The trim removed 4 bases at V and 14 bases at J, leaving 17 bases unmatched. Germline values: CDR1 SGHRS, CDR2 YFSETQ. This CDR3 is 15 amino acids long. The CDR3 sequence is CASSLRASGPKPEFF. CDR3 nucleotides: TGCGCCAGCAGCCTCCGGGCTAGCGGGCCCAAACCGGAGTTCTTC.

The J gene is TRBJ2-2, the V gene TRBV4-1, with D unclear. Germline lookup yields CDR1 MGHRA and CDR2 YSYEKL. V lost 3 bases and J 9 bases, leaving 20 bases between the germline ends. CDR3 length: 16 residues. The CDR3 sequence: CASSHVPGPAARELFF. CDR3 DNA: TGCGCCAGCAGCCATGTCCCGGGTCCGGCGGCCCGGGAGCTGTTTTTT.

This clone came up a few times. The chain combines TRBV27 with TRBJ2-1; 13 nucleotides line up with TRBD2. Per the germline V gene, CDR1 is MNHEY and CDR2 is SMNVEV (reference sequence). This CDR3 is 16 amino acids long. V was pared by 6 bases and J by 2 bases, with 4 bases of the junction left unmatched. The CDR3 DNA reads TGTGCCAGCAGCAAACTAGCGGGAGGGCCCTACAATGAGCAGTTCTTC. It yields the protein CASSKLAGGPYNEQFF.

The chain links TRBV5-1 to TRBJ2-5; D perhaps matches TRBD1 (6 bases). CDR3 length: 13 amino acids. Germline CDR1 SGHRS, CDR2 YFSETQ. The V and J ends lost 5 bases and 1 base respectively, with 9 bases between them. CDR3 coding DNA: TGCGCCAGCAGAGAAGGGGGCCAAGAGACCCAGTACTTC. This translates into CASREGGQETQYF.

The V call is TRBV5-1, the J call TRBJ2-1, with a weak D call TRBD1 (6 bases). CDR1 and CDR2 from the germline V gene are SGHRS and YFSETQ. With 0 bases removed from V and 8 bases from J, the gap between germline ends came to 15 bases. The CDR3 contains 15 residues. The CDR3, as DNA: TGCGCCAGCAGCTTGGTGGCAGGGGTTAGGGATGAGCAGTTCTTC. Protein sequence: CASSLVAGVRDEQFF.

The genes are TRBV5-6 and TRBJ2-6, with D possibly being TRBD1 (6 bases). Deletions cut 1 base from V and 0 bases from J, with 11 bases between. CDR1 is SGHDT, CDR2 YYEEEE, per germline. This CDR3 region has 17 residues. The DNA of the CDR3 is TGTGCCAGCAGCTTGATAACAGGGTTCTCTGGGGCCAACGTCCTGACTTTC. Protein product: CASSLITGFSGANVLTF. The complete variable domain, with remaining parts taken from reference TRBV5-6 and TRBJ2-6, reads DAGVTQSPTHLIKTRGQQVTLRCSPKSGHDTVSWYQQALGQGPQFIFQYYEEEERQRGNFPDRFSGHQFPNYSSELNVNALLLGDSALYLCASSLITGFSGANVLTFGAGSRLTVL.

In regard to this clone: The same CDR3 also results from other DNA sequences found in this sample. The V call is TRBV27, the J call TRBJ2-2; no reliable D call. Germline V CDR1 and CDR2: MNHEY, SMNVEV (reference sequence). Trimming left V 3 bases short and J 2 bases short, with 1 base between. The length of the CDR3 is 12 residues. The CDR3 nucleotides are TGTGCCAGCAGTTTCAACACCGGGGAGCTGTTTTTT. It specifies CASSFNTGELFF.

This clone has only a few counts. The J gene is TRBJ2-7, the V gene TRBV6-5; D is perhaps TRBD2 (6 bases). The CDR3 is 14 residues long. Trimming removed 4 bases from V and 4 bases from J, with 14 bases in between. Per germline, CDR1 MNHEY and CDR2 SVGAGI. This CDR3 reads CASSSPGLKYEQYF. CDR3 in DNA: TGTGCCAGCAGTTCCCCGGGACTCAAGTACGAGCAGTACTTC.

To note about this clone: In the same sample, other DNA sequences code for this CDR3. The chain employs TRBV30 and TRBJ1-1, with D uncertain. V shed 4 bases and J shed 2 bases, with 5 bases lying between them. There are 11 residues in the CDR3. Germline-derived CDR1 and CDR2 are GTSNPN and SVGIG (reference sequence). This CDR3 reads CAWTVNTEAFF. The CDR3, as DNA: TGTGCCTGGACAGTTAACACTGAAGCTTTCTTT. Filled out from reference TRBV30 and TRBJ1-1, the complete variable domain reads SQTIHQWPATLVQPVGSPLSLECTVEGTSNPNLYWYRQAAGRGLQLLFYSVGIGQISSEVPQNLSASRPQDRQFILSSKKLLLSDSGFYLCAWTVNTEAFFGQGTRLTVV.

The J gene is TRBJ2-7, the V gene TRBV29-1, with TRBD1 as a possible D gene (6 bases). Germline V gene lookup returns CDR1 SQVTM and CDR2 ANQGSEA. Between the trimmed V and J ends, which lost 6 bases and 6 bases, there was a span of 27 bases. CDR3 length: 16 residues. The CDR3 reads CSVSGTRLVGISEQYF. CDR3 in DNA: TGCAGCGTATCCGGGACAAGATTGGTTGGGATCTCCGAGCAGTACTTC.

This chain uses TRBV25-1 with TRBJ2-1; TRBD1 matches 12 bases. Germline V gene sequence: CDR1 MGHDK, CDR2 SYGVNS. V shed 6 bases, J shed 6 bases, and the junction held 3 bases outside the gene matches. This CDR3 spans 14 amino acids. The CDR3 spells CASRGQGAVNEQFF. CDR3 DNA: TGTGCCAGCAGGGGACAGGGGGCTGTCAATGAGCAGTTCTTC.

V gene TRBV29-1 combines with J gene TRBJ1-2, with a possible D match to TRBD1 (5 bases). Germline V lookup: CDR1 SQVTM, CDR2 ANQGSEA. CDR3 length: 15 residues. The V end lost 0 bases, the J end lost 0 bases, and 11 bases lay between the germline ends. The CDR3 spells CSVEDPGGANYGYTF. CDR3 DNA: TGCAGCGTTGAAGATCCTGGGGGAGCTAACTATGGCTACACCTTC.